This T cell receptor (beta chain) derives from a study of shared clonotypes between healthy human individuals. Each subset's genomic DNA was shared equally among a number of immunoSEQ plates. In the authors' methods: Junction-only sequences without quality scores came from ImmunoSEQ, so filtering differed. This table comes from immunoSEQ multiplex PCR, and its TCRdb copy is limited to in-frame clones, with some not included. From that table come the V and J calls and clone size; the DNA was used to work out D and trimming. The repertoire has about 1.5 million clones, about 98% of them found once; the top ten carry about 0.4%. Regarding the study as a whole: Generally, naive subsets came out with larger estimated richness than memory subsets.

The CDR3 sequence is 13 residues long. Trimming pared 0 bases from V and 6 bases from J, leaving 6 bases between. Per germline, CDR1 SGHTS and CDR2 YDEGEE. Comments on this clone: Antigen: not known.

The rearrangement links TRBV5-8 to TRBJ2-2; possibly TRBD1 for D (5 bases). Sample: naive CD4+ T cells sorted from blood. This sample's subset: CD45RA+ positively selected. This receptor was identified in a man between 25 and 39 years old in good health. CDR3 region: CASSLVRAGELFF. In DNA, the CDR3 is TGTGCCAGCAGCTTGGTCAGGGCCGGGGAGCTGTTTTTT.